One and the same sample provided the 24 T cell receptor beta chains below, sequenced in a study of T cells in localized non-small cell lung cancer. Sequenced by immunoSEQ multiplex PCR; TCRdb stores in-frame clones only, minus some. The sample contains around 4,400 clones, 85% to 95% of which appear only once. The sequencing here drew on peripheral blood, taken before any cancer treatment. The receptors stem from a woman aged 35 to 69 with stage I lung adenocarcinoma.

The V call is TRBV25-1, the J call TRBJ1-5; perhaps TRBD1 as D (5 bases). Looked up from germline, CDR1 is MGHDK and CDR2 is SYGVNS. The CDR3 runs to 14 residues. V shed 6 bases and J shed 7 bases, with 16 bases lying between them. DNA of the CDR3: TGTGCCAGCAGCCTGGGGGGAGTCGGCCAGCCCCAGCATTTT. Translating gives CASSLGGVGQPQHF.

This chain connects TRBV7-9 to TRBJ2-7, with D perhaps TRBD2 (7 bases). This CDR3 is built from 13 residues. V was shortened by 11 bases and J by 6 bases, with 20 bases between the two germline ends. The germline CDR1 and CDR2 sequences are SEHNR and FQNEAQ (reference sequence). The CDR3 loop is CAGTYRGALEQYF. CDR3 in DNA: TGTGCCGGCACCTACCGGGGGGCTCTCGAGCAGTACTTC.

This clone was seen just once. The chain couples TRBV10-1 to TRBJ2-3; 14 bases line up with TRBD2. The CDR3 length is 15 residues. J lost 5 bases, V lost 5 bases, and 3 bases had no gene match. Looked up from germline, CDR1 is WNHNN and CDR2 is SYGVQD (reference sequence). CDR3 sequence (DNA): TGCGCCAGCAGTCGACTAGCGGGAGGGGGAGATACGCAGTATTTT. Amino acids: CASSRLAGGGDTQYF.

The chain employs TRBV7-6 and TRBJ2-2, with D perhaps TRBD1 or TRBD2 (5 bases each). The CDR3 consists of 15 residues. V was pared by 2 bases and J by 4 bases, with 11 bases between. Per germline, CDR1 SGHVS and CDR2 FNYEAQ. Written as DNA, the CDR3 is TGTGCCAGCAGCTTAACGGGGCGCGGCACCGGGGAGCTGTTTTTT. Amino acids: CASSLTGRGTGELFF.

A remark on this clone: An end of the junction does not agree with germline; a read error may underlie this. This chain connects TRBV6-5 to TRBJ1-2, with D perhaps matching TRBD1 (6 bases). The CDR3 consists of 14 residues. Germline V CDR1 and CDR2: MNHEY, SVGAGI. The CDR3 loop reads CASSYRGAWDGHTF. The CDR3 DNA sequence: TGTGCCAGCAGTTACCGGGGGGCTTGGGATGGCCACACCTTC.

V is TRBV19 and J is TRBJ1-5; 8 bases align to TRBD1. The length of the CDR3 is 17 residues. Trimming took 6 bases from V and 0 from J; bases not matched to a gene: 10. CDR1 and CDR2 from the germline V gene are LNHDA and SQIVND (reference sequence). The CDR3 nucleotides are TGTGCCAGTAGCTCCGGGACAGGTCAACATAGCAATCAGCCCCAGCATTTT. It encodes CASSSGTGQHSNQPQHF.

This chain connects TRBV7-6 to TRBJ2-7; D uncertain. The CDR3 is 12 amino acids. Germline-derived CDR1 and CDR2 are SGHVS and FNYEAQ. Trimming took off 5 bases at V and 5 bases at J, with 10 bases between the two ends. This CDR3 reads CASSPGAHEQYF. CDR3 coding DNA: TGTGCCAGCAGCCCTGGCGCCCACGAGCAGTACTTC.

The chain has TRBV14 and TRBJ2-7; TRBD2 might be the D (5 bases). V lost 3 bases to trimming and J lost 4 bases, with 16 bases between them. This CDR3 contains 15 residues. Germline V gene lookup returns CDR1 SGHDN and CDR2 FVKESK. CDR3 region: CASSQGAVRLYEQYF. CDR3 bases: TGTGCCAGCAGCCAGGGAGCGGTCAGGCTATACGAGCAGTACTTC.

The chain has TRBV28 and TRBJ2-1, with 9 bases fitting TRBD2. Per the germline V gene, CDR1 is MDHEN and CDR2 is SYDVKM. Unmatched junction bases numbered 5, after V lost 5 bases and J lost 6 bases. The CDR3 extends over 14 amino acids. For the CDR3, the DNA is TGTGCCAGCAGTGGGGCTAGCGGGATCAATGAGCAGTTCTTC. This encodes CASSGASGINEQFF.

This CDR3 reads CTVRKTYGYTF. CDR3 sequence (DNA): TGCACTGTGCGAAAGACCTATGGCTACACCTTC. The V gene is TRBV1, the J gene TRBJ1-2. TRBV1 is deemed a pseudogene. This CDR3 has 11 residues.

This chain connects TRBV6-6 to TRBJ1-2, with D possibly being TRBD1 (5 bases). This CDR3 is built from 13 residues. Germline assignment: CDR1 MNHNY and CDR2 SVGAGI (reference sequence). Trimming pared 2 bases from V and 2 bases from J, leaving 6 bases between. The CDR3 sequence: CASSYPGNYGYTF. The CDR3 nucleotides are TGTGCCAGCAGTTACCCAGGGAACTATGGCTACACCTTC.

This chain connects TRBV19 to TRBJ2-2; 9 bases align to TRBD1. This CDR3 contains 15 residues. V lost 3 bases and J lost 4; bases outside the gene matches: 3. From germline, CDR1 is LNHDA and CDR2 SQIVND (reference sequence). CDR3 amino acids: CASSMRTGVTGELFF. For the CDR3, the DNA is TGTGCCAGTAGTATGAGGACAGGGGTCACCGGGGAGCTGTTTTTT.

V usage is TRBV29-1 and J usage is TRBJ1-1; 8 nucleotides agree with TRBD1. Unmatched junction bases numbered 11, after V lost 5 bases and J lost 3 bases. Germline CDR1 reads SQVTM; CDR2 reads ANQGSEA. This CDR3 spans 15 amino acids. The CDR3 sequence is CSVITGGRADTEAFF. The CDR3, as DNA: TGCAGCGTTATAACAGGGGGTCGAGCGGACACTGAAGCTTTCTTT.

This chain connects TRBV28 to TRBJ1-2; 7 bases agree with TRBD1. This CDR3 is 16 amino acids long. V gave up 6 bases and J gave up 6 bases; unmatched junction bases: 16. Germline CDR1 and CDR2: MDHEN and SYDVKM. The CDR3 protein is CASSHNTNGGGDGYTF. Here the CDR3 DNA reads TGTGCCAGCAGCCATAATACTAACGGAGGGGGCGATGGCTACACCTTC.

This chain links TRBV14 with TRBJ2-3, with D possibly being TRBD2 (6 bases). Trimming stripped 3 bases from V and 10 bases from J, with 8 bases between. Per germline, CDR1 SGHDN and CDR2 FVKESK. The CDR3 length is 11 residues. The DNA of the CDR3 is TGTGCCAGCAGCCACGGGGGAGCGCAGTATTTT. It yields the protein CASSHGGAQYF.

The CDR3 DNA reads TGTGCCAGCAGTTCCCGGACAGGCTTTAGGAGTCCGCCCCAGCATTTT. This gives the protein CASSSRTGFRSPPQHF. The chain joins TRBV28 to TRBJ1-5; 7 nucleotides line up with TRBD1. CDR3 size: 16 residues. Germline CDR1 and CDR2: MDHEN and SYDVKM. Unmatched junction bases numbered 15, after V lost 4 bases and J lost 9 bases.

This chain connects TRBV27 to TRBJ1-2; tentatively, D is TRBD1 (5 bases). The V end lost 10 bases, the J end lost 5 bases, and 20 bases lay between the germline ends. Per germline, CDR1 MNHEY and CDR2 SMNVEV (reference sequence). The CDR3 extends over 14 amino acids. Here the CDR3 reads CATQAAAGQYGYTF. As DNA, the CDR3 is TGTGCCACCCAGGCGGCCGCGGGGCAATATGGCTACACCTTC.

J is TRBJ2-2 and V is TRBV4-1; TRBD2 might be the D (6 bases). The CDR3 spans 15 residues. CDR1 and CDR2 from the germline V gene are MGHRA and YSYEKL. The V and J ends lost 3 bases and 0 bases respectively, with 8 bases between them. CDR3 sequence (DNA): TGCGCCAGCAGCCACGGAGGGACGAACACCGGGGAGCTGTTTTTT. It yields the protein CASSHGGTNTGELFF.

The chain links TRBV6-6 to TRBJ1-2, with D possibly matching TRBD1 (5 bases). The V end was cut by 6 bases, the J end by 5 bases, with 16 bases between. Looked up from germline, CDR1 is MNHNY and CDR2 is SVGAGI (reference sequence). This CDR3 comprises 14 residues. CDR3 in DNA: TGTGCCAGCAGGGCAGGGTTTCTCGGATATGGCTACACCTTC. This gives the protein CASRAGFLGYGYTF.

The chain couples TRBV5-1 to TRBJ1-2; D is ambiguous. V was shortened by 1 base and J by 6 bases, with 10 bases between the two germline ends. The germline gives CDR1 SGHRS, CDR2 YFSETQ. CDR3 length: 13 amino acids. This CDR3 reads CASSLPGFDGYTF. In nucleotides, the CDR3 is TGCGCCAGCAGCTTGCCGGGGTTTGATGGCTACACCTTC.

This sequence joins TRBV19 and TRBJ2-2; 10 bases match TRBD2. The CDR3 is 18 amino acids. The J segment lost 6 bases and the V segment lost 0 bases, leaving 10 bases of the junction unmatched. The germline CDR1 and CDR2 sequences are LNHDA and SQIVND (reference sequence). The CDR3 reads CASSIDPTGTSVSGELFF. Written as DNA, the CDR3 is TGTGCCAGTAGTATAGACCCCACGGGGACTAGCGTGTCCGGGGAGCTGTTTTTT. Full variable domain (missing parts from reference TRBV19 and TRBJ2-2): DGGITQSPKYLFRKEGQNVTLSCEQNLNHDAMYWYRQDPGQGLRLIYYSQIVNDFQKGDIAEGYSVSREKKESFPLTVTSAQKNPTAFYLCASSIDPTGTSVSGELFFGEGSRLTVL.

This chain connects TRBV7-3 to TRBJ2-1; D might be TRBD1 (5 bases). The CDR3 runs to 15 residues. V lost 3 bases and J lost 10, with 19 bases in between. Germline V gene sequence: CDR1 SGHTA, CDR2 FQGTGA. The CDR3 sequence: CASSLLRVGSREQFF. In DNA form, the CDR3 reads TGTGCCAGCAGCTTGCTCAGGGTGGGCTCTCGGGAGCAGTTCTTC.

The rearrangement links TRBV2 to TRBJ1-6; the match to TRBD1 covers 7 bases. The CDR3 contains 15 residues. V shed 6 bases and J 7 bases; nucleotides not matched to a gene: 9. Germline lookup yields CDR1 SNHLY and CDR2 FYNNEI. This CDR3 is CASSPLGGRNSPLHF. CDR3 bases: TGTGCCAGCAGCCCCCTAGGGGGCAGAAATTCACCCCTCCACTTT.

As for this clone: Mismatch with germline at one junction end may stem from a read error. The rearrangement joins TRBV7-7 to TRBJ2-1; a possible D gene is TRBD1 (5 bases). Germline values: CDR1 SSHAT, CDR2 FNYEAQ (reference sequence). CDR3 size: 14 residues. The CDR3 DNA follows: TGTGCTAGCAGCTTAGGGGCATCGCACAATGAGCAGTTCTTC. Translated, it gives CASSLGASHNEQFF.